This TCR beta chain originates from a study of regulatory T cells in long-lasting Graves disease. This clonotype came up many times. Its target is not known. Time point in this sample: persistent/refractory GD, antithyroid drugs over 5 years with positive TRAb. Construction of the TCR library relied on RNA isolated from PBMCs. American Thyroid Association guidelines defined how Graves' disease was diagnosed. Study results and limitations: Among the persistent patients, 2,741 public clonotypes were shared, more than the approximately 970 shared among new patients.

Assembly of TCR beta libraries relied on iRepertoire HTBI primers together with Arm-PCR of CDR3 regions. TCRdb analysed the multiplex PCR reads with MiXCR anew, one entry per CDR3 protein. The table records roughly 700,000 distinct CDR3 sequences, 30% of them present only once. This clonotype was obtained from a female donor with Graves disease. Sequenced material: peripheral blood mononuclear cells (PBMCs), taken when the disease was refractory, from a patient treated with antithyroid drugs.

CDR3 in amino acids: CASSSVNTGELFF. The CDR3 DNA sequence: TGTGCCAGCAGTTCCGTAAACACCGGGGAGCTGTTTTTT. V usage is TRBV27 and J usage is TRBJ2-2; no reliable D call. The CDR3 covers 13 residues. Trimming removed 4 bases from V and 2 bases from J, with 5 bases in between. CDR1 MNHEY and CDR2 SMNVEV come from the germline V gene (reference sequence).